This TCR beta chain was profiled in a study of post-analysis software for immune sequencing data. Per the germline V gene, CDR1 is MGHRA and CDR2 is YSYEKL. The CDR3 loop spans 14 amino acids. V lost 0 bases and J lost 7, with 12 bases in between. TCR beta cDNA libraries had unique molecular identifiers. TCRdb itself ran the PCR reads through MiXCR, one entry per CDR3 protein. The data hold approximately 160,000 distinct CDR3 sequences, with approximately 30% observed a single time. Notes on the study in general: Patients showed TRBV5-6, TRBV5-1 and TRBV20-1 among four to six TRBV segments more frequent than in controls.

As concerns this clonotype: Its antigen is still unknown.

Sequenced: blood. The origin of this receptor is a girl under 18 with multiple sclerosis. The chain couples TRBV4-1 to TRBJ1-1, with D possibly TRBD1 on 5 matching bases. The CDR3: CASSQDRGGGEAFF. Written as DNA, the CDR3 is TGCGCCAGCAGCCAAGATCGGGGGGGAGGTGAAGCTTTCTTT.